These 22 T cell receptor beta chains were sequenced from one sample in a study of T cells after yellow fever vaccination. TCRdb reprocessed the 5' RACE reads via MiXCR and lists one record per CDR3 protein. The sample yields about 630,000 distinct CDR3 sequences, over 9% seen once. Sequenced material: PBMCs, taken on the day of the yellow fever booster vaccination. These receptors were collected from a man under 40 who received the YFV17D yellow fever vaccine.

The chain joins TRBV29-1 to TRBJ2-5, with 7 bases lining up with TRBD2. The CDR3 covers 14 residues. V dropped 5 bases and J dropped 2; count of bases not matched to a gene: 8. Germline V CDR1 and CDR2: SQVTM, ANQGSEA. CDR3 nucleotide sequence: TGCAGCGTTCAAGTAGGACTAGAACAAGAGACCCAGTACTTC. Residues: CSVQVGLEQETQYF.

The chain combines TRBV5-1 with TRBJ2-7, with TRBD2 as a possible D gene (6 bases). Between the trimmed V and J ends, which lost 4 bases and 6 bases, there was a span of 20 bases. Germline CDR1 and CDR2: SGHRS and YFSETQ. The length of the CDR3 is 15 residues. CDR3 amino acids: CASSLETTSFGEQYF. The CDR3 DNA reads TGCGCCAGCAGCCTTGAAACGACTAGTTTCGGCGAGCAGTACTTC.

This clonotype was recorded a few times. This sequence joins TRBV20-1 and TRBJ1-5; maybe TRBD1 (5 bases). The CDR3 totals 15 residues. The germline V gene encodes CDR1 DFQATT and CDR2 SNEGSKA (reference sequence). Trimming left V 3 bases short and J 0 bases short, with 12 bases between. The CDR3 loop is CSASQGSDSNQPQHF. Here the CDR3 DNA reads TGCAGTGCTAGTCAGGGCAGCGATAGCAATCAGCCCCAGCATTTT.

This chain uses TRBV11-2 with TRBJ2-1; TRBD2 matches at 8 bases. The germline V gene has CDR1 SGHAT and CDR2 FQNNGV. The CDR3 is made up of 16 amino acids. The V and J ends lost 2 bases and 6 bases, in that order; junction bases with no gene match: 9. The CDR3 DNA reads TGTGCCAGCAGCTTATATCAGCGGGAGTTGGGCAATGAGCAGTTCTTC. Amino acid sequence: CASSLYQRELGNEQFF. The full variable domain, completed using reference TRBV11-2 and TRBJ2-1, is EAGVAQSPRYKIIEKRQSVAFWCNPISGHATLYWYQQILGQGPKLLIQFQNNGVVDDSQLPKDRFSAERLKGVDSTLKIQPAKLEDSAVYLCASSLYQRELGNEQFFGPGTRLTVL.

DNA for the CDR3: TGTGCCAGCAGTCCAACAGGGACGGGCTCCTACAATGAGCAGTTCTTC. As protein: CASSPTGTGSYNEQFF. The chain is built from TRBV6-2 or TRBV6-3 and TRBJ2-1; the D gene is possibly TRBD1 (6 bases). V shed 5 bases and J shed 0 bases, with 14 bases lying between them. CDR3 length equals 16 residues. Germline V lookup: CDR1 MNHEY, CDR2 SVGEGT.

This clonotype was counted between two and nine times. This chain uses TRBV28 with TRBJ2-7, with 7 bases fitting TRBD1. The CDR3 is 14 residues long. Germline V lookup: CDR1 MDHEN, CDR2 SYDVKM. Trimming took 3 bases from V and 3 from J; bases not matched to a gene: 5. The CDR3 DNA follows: TGTGCCAGCAGTTTCCACCCAGGGGGCTACGAGCAGTACTTC. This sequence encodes CASSFHPGGYEQYF. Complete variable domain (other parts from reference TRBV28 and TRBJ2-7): DVKVTQSSRYLVKRTGEKVFLECVQDMDHENMFWYRQDPGLGLRLIYFSYDVKMKEKGDIPEGYSVSREKKERFSLILESASTNQTSMYLCASSFHPGGYEQYFGPGTRLTVT.

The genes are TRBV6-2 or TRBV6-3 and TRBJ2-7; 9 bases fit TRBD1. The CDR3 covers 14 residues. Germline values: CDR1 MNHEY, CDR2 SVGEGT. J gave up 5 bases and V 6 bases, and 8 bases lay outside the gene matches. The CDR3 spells CASRTGGTFDEQYF. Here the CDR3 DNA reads TGTGCCAGCAGGACAGGGGGGACCTTCGACGAGCAGTACTTC.

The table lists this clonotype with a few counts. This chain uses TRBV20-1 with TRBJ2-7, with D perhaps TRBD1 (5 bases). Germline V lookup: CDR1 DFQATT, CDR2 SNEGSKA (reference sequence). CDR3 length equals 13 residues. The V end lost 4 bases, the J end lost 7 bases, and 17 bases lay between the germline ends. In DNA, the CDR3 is TGCAGTGCTAAGGCAGGGCAGGTCGGAGAGCAGTACTTC. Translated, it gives CSAKAGQVGEQYF.

CDR3 DNA: TGCAGTGCCGATGGGACAGAGACCTACGAGCAGTACTTC. Its translation: CSADGTETYEQYF. The chain uses TRBV20-1 and TRBJ2-7; 7 bases are shared with TRBD1. This CDR3 has 13 amino acids. CDR1 is DFQATT, CDR2 SNEGSKA, per germline (reference sequence). V shed 6 bases, J shed 2 bases, and the junction held 7 bases outside the gene matches.

The CDR3: CASSSDGTNSYNEQFF. The CDR3 region has the DNA TGCGCCAGCAGCTCGGATGGGACCAACTCCTACAATGAGCAGTTCTTC. V and J are TRBV5-1 and TRBJ2-1, with D tentatively TRBD1 or TRBD2 (5 bases each). Germline V gene lookup returns CDR1 SGHRS and CDR2 YFSETQ. The ends were cut back, 3 bases at V and 0 bases at J, with 13 bases in the middle. CDR3 length equals 16 residues. The whole variable domain, remainder taken from reference TRBV5-1 and TRBJ2-1, is KAGVTQTPRYLIKTRGQQVTLSCSPISGHRSVSWYQQTPGQGLQFLFEYFSETQRNKGNFPGRFSGRQFSNSRSEMNVSTLELGDSALYLCASSSDGTNSYNEQFFGPGTRLTVL.

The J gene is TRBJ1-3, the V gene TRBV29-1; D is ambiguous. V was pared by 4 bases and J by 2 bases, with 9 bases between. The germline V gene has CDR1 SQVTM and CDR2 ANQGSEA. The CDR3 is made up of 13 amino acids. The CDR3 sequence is CSVAEPAGNTIYF. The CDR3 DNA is TGCAGCGTTGCGGAGCCGGCTGGAAACACCATATATTTT.

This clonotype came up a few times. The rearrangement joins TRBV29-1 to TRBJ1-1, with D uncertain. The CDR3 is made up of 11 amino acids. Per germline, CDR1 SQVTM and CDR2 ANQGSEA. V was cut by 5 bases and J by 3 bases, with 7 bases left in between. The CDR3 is CSVSAYTEAFF. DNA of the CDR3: TGCAGCGTTTCGGCGTACACTGAAGCTTTCTTT.

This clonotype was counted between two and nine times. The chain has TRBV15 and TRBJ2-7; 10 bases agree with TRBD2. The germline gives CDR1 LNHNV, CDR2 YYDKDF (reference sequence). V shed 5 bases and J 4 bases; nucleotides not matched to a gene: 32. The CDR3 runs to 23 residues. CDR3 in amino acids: CATSHRSWASGRSKSGISYEQYF. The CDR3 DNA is TGTGCCACCAGCCACAGGTCTTGGGCTAGCGGGAGATCAAAGTCTGGGATTTCTTACGAGCAGTACTTC. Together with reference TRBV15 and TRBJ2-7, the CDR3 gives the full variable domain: DAMVIQNPRYQVTQFGKPVTLSCSQTLNHNVMYWYQQKSSQAPKLLFHYYDKDFNNEADTPDNFQSRRPNTSFCFLDIRSPGLGDTAMYLCATSHRSWASGRSKSGISYEQYFGPGTRLTVT.

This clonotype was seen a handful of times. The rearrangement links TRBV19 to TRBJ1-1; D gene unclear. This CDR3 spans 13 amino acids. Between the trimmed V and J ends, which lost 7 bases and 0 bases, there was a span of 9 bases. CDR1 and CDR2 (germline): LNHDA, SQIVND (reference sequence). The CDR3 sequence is CASKWQVNTEAFF. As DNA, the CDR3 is TGTGCCAGTAAGTGGCAGGTGAACACTGAAGCTTTCTTT. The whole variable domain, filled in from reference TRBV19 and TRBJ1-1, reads DGGITQSPKYLFRKEGQNVTLSCEQNLNHDAMYWYRQDPGQGLRLIYYSQIVNDFQKGDIAEGYSVSREKKESFPLTVTSAQKNPTAFYLCASKWQVNTEAFFGQGTRLTVV.

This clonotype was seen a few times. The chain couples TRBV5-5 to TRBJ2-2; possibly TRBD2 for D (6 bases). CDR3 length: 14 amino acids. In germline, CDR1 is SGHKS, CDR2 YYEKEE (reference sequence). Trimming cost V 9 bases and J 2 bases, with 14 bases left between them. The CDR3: CATSVAGNTGELFF. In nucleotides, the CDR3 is TGTGCCACCTCAGTGGCGGGAAACACCGGGGAGCTGTTTTTT.

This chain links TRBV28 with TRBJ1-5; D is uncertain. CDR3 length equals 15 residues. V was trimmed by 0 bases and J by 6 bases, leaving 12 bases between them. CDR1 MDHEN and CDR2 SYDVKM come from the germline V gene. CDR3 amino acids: CASSLWGGGIQPQHF. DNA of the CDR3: TGTGCCAGCAGTTTATGGGGCGGCGGGATTCAGCCCCAGCATTTT.

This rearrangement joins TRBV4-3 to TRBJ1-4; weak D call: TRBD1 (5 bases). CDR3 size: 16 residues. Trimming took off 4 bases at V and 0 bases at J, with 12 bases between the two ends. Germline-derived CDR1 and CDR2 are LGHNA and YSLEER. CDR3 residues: CASSPLKTATNEKLFF. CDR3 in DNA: TGCGCCAGCAGCCCTTTGAAGACAGCAACTAATGAAAAACTGTTTTTT.

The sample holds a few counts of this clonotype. CDR3 region: CASSTARVTEAFF. The CDR3 DNA is TGTGCCAGCAGCACCGCACGGGTCACTGAAGCTTTCTTT. The chain uses TRBV7-8 and TRBJ1-1; D gene unclear. This CDR3 region has 13 residues. The V end lost 5 bases, the J end lost 4 bases, and 11 bases lay between the germline ends. CDR1 and CDR2 (germline): SGHVS, FQNEAQ. Complete variable domain (other parts from reference TRBV7-8 and TRBJ1-1): GAGVSQSPRYKVAKRGQDVALRCDPISGHVSLFWYQQALGQGPEFLTYFQNEAQLDKSGLPSDRFFAERPEGSVSTLKIQRTQQEDSAVYLCASSTARVTEAFFGQGTRLTVV.

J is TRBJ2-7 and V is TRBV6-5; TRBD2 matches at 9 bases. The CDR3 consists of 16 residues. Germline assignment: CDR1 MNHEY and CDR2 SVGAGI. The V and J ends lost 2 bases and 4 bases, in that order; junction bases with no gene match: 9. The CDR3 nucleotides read TGTGCCAGCAGTTACGCAGCGGGGGGCATAGAATACGAGCAGTACTTC. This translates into CASSYAAGGIEYEQYF.

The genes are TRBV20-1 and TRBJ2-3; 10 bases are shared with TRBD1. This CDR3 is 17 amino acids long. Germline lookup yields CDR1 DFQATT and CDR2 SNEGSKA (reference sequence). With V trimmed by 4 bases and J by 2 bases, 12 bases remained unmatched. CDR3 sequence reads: CSAMGQGTLQYTDTQYF. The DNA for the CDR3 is TGCAGTGCTATGGGACAGGGGACTCTCCAATACACAGATACGCAGTATTTT.

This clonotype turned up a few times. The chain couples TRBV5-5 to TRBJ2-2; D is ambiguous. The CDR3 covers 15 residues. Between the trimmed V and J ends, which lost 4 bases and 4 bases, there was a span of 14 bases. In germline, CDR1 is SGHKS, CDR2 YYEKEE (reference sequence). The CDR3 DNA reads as TGTGCCAGCAGCCTTACCTGGACCGGCACCGGGGAGCTGTTTTTT. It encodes CASSLTWTGTGELFF.

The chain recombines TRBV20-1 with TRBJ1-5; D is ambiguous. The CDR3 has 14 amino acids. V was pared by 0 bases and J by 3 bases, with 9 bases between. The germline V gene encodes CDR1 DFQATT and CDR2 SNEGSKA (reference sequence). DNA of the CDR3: TGCAGTGCTAGAGAGTCGGTCTCCAATCAGCCCCAGCATTTT. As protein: CSARESVSNQPQHF.